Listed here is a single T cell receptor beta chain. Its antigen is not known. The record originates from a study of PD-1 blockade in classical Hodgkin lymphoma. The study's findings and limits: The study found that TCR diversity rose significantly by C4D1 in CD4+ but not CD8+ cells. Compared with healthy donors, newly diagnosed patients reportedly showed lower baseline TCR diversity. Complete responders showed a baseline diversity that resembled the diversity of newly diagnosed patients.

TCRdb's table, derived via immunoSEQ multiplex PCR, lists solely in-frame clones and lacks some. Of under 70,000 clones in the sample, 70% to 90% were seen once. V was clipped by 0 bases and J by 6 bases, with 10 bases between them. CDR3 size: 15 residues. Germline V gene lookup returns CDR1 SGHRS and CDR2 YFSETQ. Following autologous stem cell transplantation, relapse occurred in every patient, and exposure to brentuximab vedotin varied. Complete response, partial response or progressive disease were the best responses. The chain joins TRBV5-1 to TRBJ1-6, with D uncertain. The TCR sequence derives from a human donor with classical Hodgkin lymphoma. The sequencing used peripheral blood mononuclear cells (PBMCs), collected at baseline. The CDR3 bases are TGCGCCAGCAGCTTGGCCTGGCAGTCTAATTCACCCCTCCACTTT. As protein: CASSLAWQSNSPLHF. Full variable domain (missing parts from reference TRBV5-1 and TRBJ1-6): KAGVTQTPRYLIKTRGQQVTLSCSPISGHRSVSWYQQTPGQGLQFLFEYFSETQRNKGNFPGRFSGRQFSNSRSEMNVSTLELGDSALYLCASSLAWQSNSPLHFGNGTRLTVT.